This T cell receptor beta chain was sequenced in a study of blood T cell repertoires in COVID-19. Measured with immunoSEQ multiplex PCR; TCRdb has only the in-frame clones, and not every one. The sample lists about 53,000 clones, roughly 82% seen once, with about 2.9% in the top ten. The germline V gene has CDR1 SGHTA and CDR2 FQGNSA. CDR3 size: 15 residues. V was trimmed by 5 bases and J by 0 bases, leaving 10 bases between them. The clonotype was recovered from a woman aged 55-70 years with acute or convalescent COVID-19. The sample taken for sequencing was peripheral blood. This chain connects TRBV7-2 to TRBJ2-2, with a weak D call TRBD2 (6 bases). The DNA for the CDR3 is TGTGCCAGCAGCCAGGGCGGGGCGAACACCGGGGAGCTGTTTTTT. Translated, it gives CASSQGGANTGELFF.